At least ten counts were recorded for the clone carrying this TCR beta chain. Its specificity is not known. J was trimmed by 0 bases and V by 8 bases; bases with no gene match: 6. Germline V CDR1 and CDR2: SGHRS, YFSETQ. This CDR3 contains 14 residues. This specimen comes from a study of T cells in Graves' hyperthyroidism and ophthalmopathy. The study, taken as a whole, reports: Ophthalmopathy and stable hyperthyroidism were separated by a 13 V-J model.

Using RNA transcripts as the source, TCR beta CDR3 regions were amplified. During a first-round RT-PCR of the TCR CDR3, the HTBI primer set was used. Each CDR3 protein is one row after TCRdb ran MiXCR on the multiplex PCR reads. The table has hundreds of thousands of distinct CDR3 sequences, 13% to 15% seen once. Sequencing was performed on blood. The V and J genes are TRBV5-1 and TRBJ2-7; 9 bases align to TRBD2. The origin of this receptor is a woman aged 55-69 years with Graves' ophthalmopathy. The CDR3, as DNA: TGCGCCAGTGCTAGCGGGATCAGCTCCTACGAGCAGTACTTC. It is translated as CASASGISSYEQYF.